Following are 7 T cell receptor beta chains from one sample sequenced in a study of T cell repertoires in cytomegalovirus infection. No antigen has been assigned to these receptors. TCRdb re-derived calls from the reads in MiXCR, one entry per CDR3 protein. Altogether about 700,000 distinct CDR3 sequences are present, 30% to 35% being singletons, with the ten largest covering 15% to 20%. The specimen was cultured PBMCs, collected from culture after CMV antigen stimulation. Every receptor here comes from a human donor in good health (CMV status not recorded). Some clones in this sample may be carry-over from other donors' samples.

The table lists this clonotype with many counts. The chain recombines TRBV7-2 with TRBJ2-1; weak D call: TRBD1 (6 bases). This CDR3 contains 16 residues. Germline CDR1 SGHTA, CDR2 FQGNSA. V lost 7 bases and J lost 4, with 20 bases in between. The CDR3 bases are TGTGCCAGCATCGCACGGGTGGGGACACCGTACAATGAGCAGTTCTTC. Translation gives CASIARVGTPYNEQFF.

The chain uses TRBV5-5 and TRBJ2-1; a possible D gene is TRBD2 (6 bases). V lost 4 bases and J 3 bases, leaving 14 bases between the germline ends. The CDR3 covers 15 residues. Germline V gene data show CDR1 as SGHKS and CDR2 as YYEKEE (reference sequence). The CDR3 sequence is CASSPSGFLYNEQFF. Written as DNA, the CDR3 is TGTGCCAGCAGCCCCAGCGGGTTCCTCTACAATGAGCAGTTCTTC.

This chain links TRBV6-1 with TRBJ1-5, with 7 bases matching TRBD1. With V trimmed by 3 bases and J by 3 bases, 8 bases remained unmatched. CDR3 length: 16 amino acids. The germline V gene encodes CDR1 MNHNS and CDR2 SASEGT. CDR3 in DNA: TGTGCCAGCAGTGATTCCACCAGGGGGTACAATCAGCCCCAGCATTTT. Amino acid sequence: CASSDSTRGYNQPQHF.

This clonotype showed up just a few times. The gene calls are TRBV20-1 and TRBJ2-1; tentative D call: TRBD2 (6 bases). The CDR3 loop spans 15 amino acids. V shed 3 bases and J shed 8 bases, with 20 bases lying between them. CDR1 is DFQATT, CDR2 SNEGSKA, per germline (reference sequence). CDR3 bases: TGCAGTGCTAGTCCCCTTAGCGGAAAATGGGATGAGCAGTTCTTC. Encoded protein: CSASPLSGKWDEQFF.

V usage is TRBV7-6 and J usage is TRBJ2-7; 11 nucleotides agree with TRBD2. The CDR3 contains 18 residues. The V and J ends lost 5 bases and 3 bases, in that order; junction bases with no gene match: 15. From germline, CDR1 is SGHVS and CDR2 FNYEAQ. The CDR3 DNA reads TGTGCCAGCAGCCCGCGAACTAGCGGGAGTTCCCCCAGCTACGAGCAGTACTTC. Its translation is CASSPRTSGSSPSYEQYF.

This chain connects TRBV7-2 to TRBJ2-1; no clear D gene. The CDR3 totals 12 residues. Germline V gene sequence: CDR1 SGHTA, CDR2 FQGNSA. V was shortened by 3 bases and J by 13 bases, with 13 bases between the two germline ends. CDR3 residues: CASSFYLERQFF. DNA of the CDR3: TGTGCCAGCAGCTTTTACCTAGAACGCCAGTTCTTC. Full variable domain (outside the CDR3, taken from reference TRBV7-2 and TRBJ2-1): GAGVSQSPSNKVTEKGKDVELRCDPISGHTALYWYRQSLGQGLEFLIYFQGNSAPDKSGLPSDRFSAERTGGSVSTLTIQRTQQEDSAVYLCASSFYLERQFFGPGTRLTVL.

This chain uses TRBV6-1 with TRBJ2-1; D gene ambiguous. There are 12 residues in the CDR3. V lost 1 base and J lost 6, with 4 bases in between. Germline CDR1 and CDR2: MNHNS and SASEGT. Here the CDR3 DNA reads TGTGCCAGCAGTGAAGTAGCCAATGAGCAGTTCTTC. It specifies CASSEVANEQFF.